The clone carrying this TCR beta chain turned up a few times. No antigen is known for it. It was with a sample-barcoded 5' primer and a J-beta primer mix that a second PCR of about 6 to 11 cycles was run. MiXCR, applied by TCRdb to the 5' RACE reads, yields one record per CDR3 protein. The table shows hundreds of thousands of distinct CDR3 sequences, with 27% occurring only once. This sample stems from a study of blood T cells in healthy people across ages. Study outcomes and limitations: Long-lived donors exceeded aged donors in naive CD4+ cells and diversity.

Healthy Caucasian individuals from Russia aged about 6 to 90 were enrolled as donors. The data were also submitted as part of a second study, on T cells of mothers and their children.

Material: blood. The receptor was derived from a boy between 2 and 10 years old in good health.

This CDR3 reads CASSYSGGVYEQYF. DNA of the CDR3: TGTGCCAGCAGTTACTCCGGCGGAGTTTACGAGCAGTACTTC. The chain combines TRBV6-6 with TRBJ2-7; D not resolved. Trimming stripped 0 bases from V and 4 bases from J, with 10 bases between. Per the germline V gene, CDR1 is MNHNY and CDR2 is SVGAGI (reference sequence). The CDR3 has 14 residues.